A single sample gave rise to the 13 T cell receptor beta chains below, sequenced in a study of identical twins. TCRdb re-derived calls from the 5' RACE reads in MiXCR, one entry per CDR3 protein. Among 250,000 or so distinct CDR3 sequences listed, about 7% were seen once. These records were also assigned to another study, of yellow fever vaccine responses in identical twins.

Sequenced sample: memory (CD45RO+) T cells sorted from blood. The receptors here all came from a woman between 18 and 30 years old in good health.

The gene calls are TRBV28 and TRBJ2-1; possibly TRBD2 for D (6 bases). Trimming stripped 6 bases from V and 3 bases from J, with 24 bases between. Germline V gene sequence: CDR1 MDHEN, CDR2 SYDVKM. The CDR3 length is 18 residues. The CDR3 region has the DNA TGTGCCAGCAGCCGATTCCTTTCGGGACTCTTTTTCTACAATGAGCAGTTCTTC. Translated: CASSRFLSGLFFYNEQFF.

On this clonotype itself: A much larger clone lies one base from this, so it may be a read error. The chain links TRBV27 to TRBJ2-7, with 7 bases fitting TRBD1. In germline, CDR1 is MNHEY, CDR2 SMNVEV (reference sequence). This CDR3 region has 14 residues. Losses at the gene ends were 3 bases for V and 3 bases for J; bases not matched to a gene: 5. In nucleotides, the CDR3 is TGTGCCAGCAGTTTTGACAGGGTGTGCTACGAGCAGTACTTC. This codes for CASSFDRVCYEQYF.

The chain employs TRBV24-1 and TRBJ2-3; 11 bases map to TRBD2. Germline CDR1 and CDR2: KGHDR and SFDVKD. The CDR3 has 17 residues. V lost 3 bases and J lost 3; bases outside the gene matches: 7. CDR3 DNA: TGTGCCACCAGTGATCCGCCTAGCGGGGGGACTACAGATACGCAGTATTTT. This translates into CATSDPPSGGTTDTQYF.

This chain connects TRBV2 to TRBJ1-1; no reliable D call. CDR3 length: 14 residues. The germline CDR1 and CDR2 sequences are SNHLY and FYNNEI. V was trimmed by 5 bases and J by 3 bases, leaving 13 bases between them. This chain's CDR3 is CASSTIGEDTEAFF. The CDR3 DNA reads TGTGCCAGCAGTACAATCGGGGAAGACACTGAAGCTTTCTTT.

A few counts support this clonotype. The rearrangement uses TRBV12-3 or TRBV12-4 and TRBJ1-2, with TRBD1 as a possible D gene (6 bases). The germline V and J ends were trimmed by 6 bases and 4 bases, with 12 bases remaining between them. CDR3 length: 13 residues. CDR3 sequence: CASSPGEIYGYTF. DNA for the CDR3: TGTGCCAGCAGCCCAGGGGAGATCTATGGCTACACCTTC.

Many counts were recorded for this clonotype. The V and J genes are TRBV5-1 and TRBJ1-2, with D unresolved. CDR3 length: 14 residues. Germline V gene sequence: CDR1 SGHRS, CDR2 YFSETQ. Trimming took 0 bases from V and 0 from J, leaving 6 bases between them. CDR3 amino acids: CASSLAATNYGYTF. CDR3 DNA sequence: TGCGCCAGCAGCTTGGCCGCTACTAACTATGGCTACACCTTC.

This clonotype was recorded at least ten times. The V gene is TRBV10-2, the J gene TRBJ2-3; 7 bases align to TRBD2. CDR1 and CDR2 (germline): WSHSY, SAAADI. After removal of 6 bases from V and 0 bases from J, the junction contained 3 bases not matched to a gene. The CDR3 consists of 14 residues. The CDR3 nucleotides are TGCGCCAGCAGGGAGCGGGGTAGCACAGATACGCAGTATTTT. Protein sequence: CASRERGSTDTQYF.

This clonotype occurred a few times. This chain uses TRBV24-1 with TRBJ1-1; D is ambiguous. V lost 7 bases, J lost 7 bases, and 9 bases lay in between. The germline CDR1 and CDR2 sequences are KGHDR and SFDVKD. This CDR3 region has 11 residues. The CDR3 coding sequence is TGTGCCACCAGGCGGGGAGATGAAGCTTTCTTT. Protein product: CATRRGDEAFF.

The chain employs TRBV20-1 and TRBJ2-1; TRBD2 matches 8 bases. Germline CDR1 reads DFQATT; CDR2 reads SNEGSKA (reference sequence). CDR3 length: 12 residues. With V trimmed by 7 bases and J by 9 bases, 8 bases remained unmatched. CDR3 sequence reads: CSVASGSTEQFF. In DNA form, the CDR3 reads TGCAGTGTTGCTAGCGGGTCTACTGAGCAGTTCTTC.

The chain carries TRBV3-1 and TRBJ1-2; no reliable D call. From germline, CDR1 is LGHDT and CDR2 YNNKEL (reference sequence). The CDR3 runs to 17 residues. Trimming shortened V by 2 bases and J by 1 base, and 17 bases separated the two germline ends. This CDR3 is CASSQHGRPGVNYGYTF. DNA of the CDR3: TGTGCCAGCAGCCAACATGGCAGACCCGGGGTTAACTATGGCTACACCTTC.

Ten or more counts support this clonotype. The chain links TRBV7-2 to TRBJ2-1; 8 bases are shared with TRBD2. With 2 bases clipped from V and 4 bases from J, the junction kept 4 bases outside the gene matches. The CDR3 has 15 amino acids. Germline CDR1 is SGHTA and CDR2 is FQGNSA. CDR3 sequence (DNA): TGTGCCAGCAGCTTACAAGCGGGGGATTACAATGAGCAGTTCTTC. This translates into CASSLQAGDYNEQFF.

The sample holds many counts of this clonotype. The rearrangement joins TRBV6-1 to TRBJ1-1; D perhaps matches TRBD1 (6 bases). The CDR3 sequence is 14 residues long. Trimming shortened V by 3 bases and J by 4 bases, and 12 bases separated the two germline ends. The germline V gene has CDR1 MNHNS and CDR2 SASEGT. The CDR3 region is CASSDTGRGTEAFF. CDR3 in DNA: TGTGCCAGCAGTGATACAGGGAGAGGCACTGAAGCTTTCTTT.

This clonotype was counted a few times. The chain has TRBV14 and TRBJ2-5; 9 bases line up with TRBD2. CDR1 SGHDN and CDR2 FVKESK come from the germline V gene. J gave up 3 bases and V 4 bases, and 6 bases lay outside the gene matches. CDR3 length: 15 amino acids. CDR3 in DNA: TGTGCCAGCAGCCCGATGGAGCGGGGGGAAGAGACCCAGTACTTC. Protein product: CASSPMERGEETQYF.